The T cell receptor (beta chain) under discussion was sequenced for a study of blood T cell repertoires in COVID-19. The CDR3 has 12 residues. Trimming took 11 bases from V and 7 from J, leaving 13 bases between them. CDR1 KGHDR and CDR2 SFDVKD come from the germline V gene. In the study's own analysis: Estimation of nucleated cell counts was performed using reference gene primer amplification. Only in-frame clones appear in the TCRdb table, and some are missing; sequencing was by immunoSEQ multiplex PCR. V, J and clone size are taken as reported in that table, and D and trimming were inferred from the DNA itself. Of a few hundred thousand clones in the sample, more than 70% were seen once. Enrollees, about 18 to 95 years old, lived in fewer than 25 US areas.

The sample taken for sequencing was PBMCs or T cells enriched from blood (not recorded which). The sequence derives from a man in his forties in a cohort exposed to, infected with or recovered from COVID-19 (not recorded which). The chain employs TRBV24-1 and TRBJ2-2, with D unclear. DNA of the CDR3: TGTGCCATTGAGACACTCCACGGGGAGCTGTTTTTT. This sequence encodes CAIETLHGELFF.